A single sample gave rise to the 26 T cell receptor beta chains below, sequenced in a study of cytomegalovirus exposure and HLA in healthy donors. Use of 60 Vbeta and 13 Jbeta primers characterized the PCR. Produced via immunoSEQ multiplex PCR; TCRdb's table is partial and in-frame only. The data hold about 200,000 clones, with approximately 79% observed a single time. Sequenced sample: PBMCs. The source is a man over 45 in good health and CMV-seronegative.

The rearrangement uses TRBV9 and TRBJ1-1; 10 bases are a match to TRBD1. J lost 1 base, V lost 3 bases, and 3 bases had no gene match. The CDR3 has 15 amino acids. The germline CDR1 and CDR2 sequences are SGDLS and YYNGEE. CDR3 loop: CASSARQGANTEAFF. The CDR3 nucleotides read TGTGCCAGCAGCGCCCGACAGGGGGCGAACACTGAAGCTTTCTTT.

J is TRBJ2-7 and V is TRBV6-5; 10 nucleotides align to TRBD2. V was clipped by 5 bases and J by 2 bases; unmatched bases: 6. The CDR3 has 15 residues. Germline-derived CDR1 and CDR2 are MNHEY and SVGAGI. CDR3 sequence reads: CASSQGLAPTYEQYF. The DNA for the CDR3 is TGTGCCAGCAGTCAGGGACTAGCGCCCACCTACGAGCAGTACTTC.

The rearrangement links TRBV6-1 to TRBJ2-1, with a possible D match to TRBD1 (5 bases). The germline CDR1 and CDR2 sequences are MNHNS and SASEGT. The V gene lost 7 bases and the J gene lost 8 bases, with 9 bases spanning the gap. CDR3 size: 11 residues. The CDR3 reads CASTPRDEQFF. CDR3 nucleotide sequence: TGTGCCAGCACGCCCAGGGATGAGCAGTTCTTC.

This clone has just a few counts. The chain links TRBV5-6 to TRBJ2-7; possibly TRBD1 for D (6 bases). V gave up 2 bases and J gave up 3 bases, with 12 bases separating them. CDR1 and CDR2 from the germline V gene are SGHDT and YYEEEE. The CDR3 has 14 residues. For the CDR3, the DNA is TGTGCCAGCAGCTTCACCGGGACAAACTACGAGCAGTACTTC. Amino acids: CASSFTGTNYEQYF.

V and J are TRBV4-1 and TRBJ1-5; D perhaps matches TRBD1 (6 bases). CDR1 and CDR2 (germline): MGHRA, YSYEKL. V was trimmed by 5 bases and J by 5 bases, leaving 16 bases between them. The CDR3 sequence is 15 residues long. CDR3 sequence (DNA): TGCGCCAGCAGCGCTGGACAGTTGGGGGATCAGCCCCAGCATTTT. It encodes CASSAGQLGDQPQHF.

This chain links TRBV6-1 with TRBJ2-7; D is possibly TRBD2 (6 bases). The germline V and J ends were trimmed by 8 bases and 4 bases, with 15 bases remaining between them. Germline loops: CDR1 MNHNS, CDR2 SASEGT. The CDR3 length is 13 residues. The CDR3 region has the DNA TGTGCCAGCGGGGTCTCACGGGAGTACGAGCAGTACTTC. It yields the protein CASGVSREYEQYF.

A remark on this clone: One junction end disagrees with the germline gene, perhaps due to a read error. V usage is TRBV19 and J usage is TRBJ2-7, with 7 positions matching TRBD1. The CDR3 covers 14 residues. In germline, CDR1 is LNHDA, CDR2 SQIVND (reference sequence). CDR3 region: CASSPRGGSHEQYF. The CDR3 DNA reads TGTGCCAGTAGTCCCAGAGGGGGCTCCCACGAGCAGTACTTC.

This clone was seen only a few times. V and J are TRBV28 and TRBJ2-7; the D gene is possibly TRBD1 (5 bases). Germline V gene data show CDR1 as MDHEN and CDR2 as SYDVKM. The CDR3 length is 16 residues. V gave up 3 bases and J gave up 0 bases, with 15 bases separating them. The CDR3 is CASSLPQGRSSYEQYF. The DNA of the CDR3 is TGTGCCAGCAGTTTGCCCCAGGGTCGGAGCTCCTACGAGCAGTACTTC.

This chain connects TRBV30 to TRBJ1-5; perhaps TRBD1 as D (5 bases). The germline CDR1 and CDR2 sequences are GTSNPN and SVGIG (reference sequence). The V gene lost 1 base and the J gene lost 7 bases, with 11 bases spanning the gap. The CDR3 runs 13 residues. This chain's CDR3 is CAWSAGGWQPQHF. CDR3 nucleotides: TGTGCCTGGAGTGCTGGGGGGTGGCAGCCCCAGCATTTT. The variable domain in full, with the rest retrieved from reference TRBV30 and TRBJ1-5, is SQTIHQWPATLVQPVGSPLSLECTVEGTSNPNLYWYRQAAGRGLQLLFYSVGIGQISSEVPQNLSASRPQDRQFILSSKKLLLSDSGFYLCAWSAGGWQPQHFGDGTRLSIL.

J is TRBJ2-4 and V is TRBV27; 7 bases align to TRBD1. CDR1 is MNHEY, CDR2 SMNVEV, per germline (reference sequence). The CDR3 contains 17 residues. V dropped 4 bases and J dropped 2; count of bases not matched to a gene: 11. The CDR3 nucleotides are TGTGCCAGCAGTTCGAACCCGGGACAGCGGTCCAAAAACATTCAGTACTTC. It is translated as CASSSNPGQRSKNIQYF.

The chain combines TRBV5-1 with TRBJ2-1; D unresolved. Germline V gene sequence: CDR1 SGHRS, CDR2 YFSETQ. This CDR3 is 14 amino acids long. V was cut by 4 bases and J by 7 bases, with 15 bases left in between. The CDR3 bases are TGCGCCAGCAGCCCCCTAAAACAGTTGAATGAGCAGTTCTTC. As protein: CASSPLKQLNEQFF.

This clone appeared a few times. The V call is TRBV29-1, the J call TRBJ1-1; D is undetermined. V dropped 5 bases and J dropped 6 bases, with 10 bases sitting between them. There are 11 residues in the CDR3. CDR1 and CDR2 from the germline V gene are SQVTM and ANQGSEA. CDR3 nucleotides: TGCAGCGTTTTCGTACTCTCTGAAGCTTTCTTT. The encoded protein is CSVFVLSEAFF. The variable domain in full, completed from reference TRBV29-1 and TRBJ1-1, reads SAVISQKPSRDICQRGTSLTIQCQVDSQVTMMFWYRQQPGQSLTLIATANQGSEATYESGFVIDKFPISRPNLTFSTLTVSNMSPEDSSIYLCSVFVLSEAFFGQGTRLTVV.

This rearrangement joins TRBV6-5 to TRBJ1-2, with D hard to call. The V gene lost 7 bases and the J gene lost 6 bases, with 12 bases spanning the gap. The CDR3 is made up of 12 amino acids. The V gene's germline CDR1 is MNHEY and CDR2 SVGAGI. The CDR3 here is CASITGRDGYTF. CDR3 DNA: TGTGCCAGCATTACGGGAAGGGATGGCTACACCTTC.

This sequence joins TRBV15 and TRBJ2-1; 8 nucleotides align to TRBD1. V lost 5 bases, J lost 5 bases, and 8 bases stayed unmatched. CDR1 and CDR2 (germline): LNHNV, YYDKDF (reference sequence). There are 15 residues in the CDR3. The DNA for the CDR3 is TGTGCCACCAGCCAGGGGGCTTCTACCAACAATGAGCAGTTCTTC. Translated: CATSQGASTNNEQFF.

Details on this clone: Its ends do not fully match the called genes, so a read error is possible. The chain uses TRBV28 and TRBJ1-2; 9 bases match TRBD1. The CDR3 sequence is 11 residues long. Germline loops: CDR1 MDHEN, CDR2 SYDVKM. CDR3 DNA sequence: TGTGCCAGCAGCAAAACAGGGGGCCCTACTTTC. Translated, it gives CASSKTGGPTF.

This chain connects TRBV5-3 to TRBJ1-4; D unclear. TRBV5-3 is placed among ORFs of uncertain function. This CDR3 is built from 14 residues. Trimming took off 2 bases at V and 5 bases at J, with 10 bases between the two ends. The CDR3 loop is CARSFNRQNEKLFF. Here the CDR3 DNA reads TGTGCCAGAAGCTTTAACAGACAAAATGAAAAACTGTTTTTT.

The chain links TRBV5-1 to TRBJ2-2; D is unclear. Per the germline V gene, CDR1 is SGHRS and CDR2 is YFSETQ. The length of the CDR3 is 17 residues. Trimming removed 4 bases at V and 5 bases at J, with 21 bases between. CDR3 coding DNA: TGCGCCAGCAGCCCGGAGCCGGGTAGCCACTTGACCGGGGAGCTGTTTTTT. Protein product: CASSPEPGSHLTGELFF.

The chain has TRBV11-2 and TRBJ2-3; possible D gene TRBD1, 6 bases. V was cut by 0 bases and J by 0 bases, with 10 bases left in between. This CDR3 contains 16 residues. CDR1 and CDR2 (germline): SGHAT, FQNNGV. Here the CDR3 reads CASSLEYRESTDTQYF. The DNA of the CDR3 is TGTGCCAGCAGCTTAGAGTACAGGGAGAGCACAGATACGCAGTATTTT.

The rearrangement links TRBV28 to TRBJ1-4; D is unresolved. This CDR3 is built from 15 residues. The germline gives CDR1 MDHEN, CDR2 SYDVKM. V lost 2 bases and J 0 bases, leaving 7 bases between the germline ends. The chain's CDR3 is CASSLATATNEKLFF. The CDR3 coding sequence is TGTGCCAGCAGTTTAGCCACAGCAACTAATGAAAAACTGTTTTTT.

The chain joins TRBV7-9 to TRBJ2-7; a weak D match, TRBD2 (5 bases). Germline V gene data show CDR1 as SEHNR and CDR2 as FQNEAQ (reference sequence). The CDR3 runs 12 residues. V shed 5 bases and J shed 7 bases, with 12 bases lying between them. CDR3 nucleotides: TGTGCCAGCAGCCCCACGGGAAGTGAGCAGTACTTC. It codes for CASSPTGSEQYF.

This rearrangement joins TRBV9 to TRBJ2-5; 8 bases fit TRBD2. V shed 0 bases, J shed 5 bases, and the junction held 6 bases outside the gene matches. The germline CDR1 and CDR2 sequences are SGDLS and YYNGEE. The CDR3 consists of 15 residues. The CDR3 DNA sequence: TGTGCCAGCAGCGTAGTTGCGGGAGGTGCTGAGACCCAGTACTTC. Protein product: CASSVVAGGAETQYF.

The genes are TRBV2 and TRBJ2-5; D unresolved. The CDR3 is 14 amino acids. Trimming left V 2 bases short and J 4 bases short, with 11 bases between. The germline V gene encodes CDR1 SNHLY and CDR2 FYNNEI. In DNA, the CDR3 is TGTGCCAGCAGTGAATTAGTCTTTGCAGAGACCCAGTACTTC. Its translation is CASSELVFAETQYF.

The chain carries TRBV27 and TRBJ2-5; TRBD1 agrees at 9 bases. J was trimmed by 5 bases and V by 6 bases; bases with no gene match: 7. The CDR3 sequence is 14 residues long. Germline V lookup: CDR1 MNHEY, CDR2 SMNVEV (reference sequence). DNA for the CDR3: TGTGCCAGCAGGGGGGACAGGGAGAGGGAGACCCAGTACTTC. This codes for CASRGDRERETQYF.

The sample holds one count of this clone. This chain uses TRBV30 with TRBJ1-3; 7 bases line up with TRBD1. Germline loops: CDR1 GTSNPN, CDR2 SVGIG (reference sequence). Trimming removed 0 bases from V and 3 bases from J; junction bases left unmatched: 14. The CDR3 covers 18 residues. Written as DNA, the CDR3 is TGTGCCTGGAGTGTAAGTCGGACAGGCCTTCAGAGTGGAAACACCATATATTTT. Translating gives CAWSVSRTGLQSGNTIYF.

The chain recombines TRBV6-5 with TRBJ1-2; 7 nucleotides line up with TRBD1. Germline CDR1 reads MNHEY; CDR2 reads SVGAGI. The CDR3 consists of 13 residues. J was trimmed by 4 bases and V by 5 bases; bases with no gene match: 4. The CDR3 region is CASSPRTGYGYTF. As DNA, the CDR3 is TGTGCCAGCAGTCCGAGGACAGGCTATGGCTACACCTTC.

This sequence joins TRBV6-6 and TRBJ2-7; the match to TRBD2 covers 11 bases. The CDR3 totals 13 residues. Germline V gene sequence: CDR1 MNHNY, CDR2 SVGAGI (reference sequence). Losses at the gene ends were 6 bases for V and 7 bases for J; bases not matched to a gene: 5. The CDR3 DNA reads TGTGCCAGCAGCGCCACTAGCGGGAGTGAGCAGTACTTC. Its translation is CASSATSGSEQYF.